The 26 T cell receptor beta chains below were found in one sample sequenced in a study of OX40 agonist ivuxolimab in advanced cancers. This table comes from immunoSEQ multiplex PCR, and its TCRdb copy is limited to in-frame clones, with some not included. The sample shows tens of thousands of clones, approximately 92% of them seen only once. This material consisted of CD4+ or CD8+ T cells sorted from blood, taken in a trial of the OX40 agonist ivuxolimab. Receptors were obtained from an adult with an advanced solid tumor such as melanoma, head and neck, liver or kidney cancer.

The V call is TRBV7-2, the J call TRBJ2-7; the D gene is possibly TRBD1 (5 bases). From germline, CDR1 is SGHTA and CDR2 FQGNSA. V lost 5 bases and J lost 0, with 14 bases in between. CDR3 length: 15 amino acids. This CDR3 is CASSRWQGSSYEQYF. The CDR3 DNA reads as TGTGCCAGCAGCCGTTGGCAGGGAAGCTCCTACGAGCAGTACTTC.

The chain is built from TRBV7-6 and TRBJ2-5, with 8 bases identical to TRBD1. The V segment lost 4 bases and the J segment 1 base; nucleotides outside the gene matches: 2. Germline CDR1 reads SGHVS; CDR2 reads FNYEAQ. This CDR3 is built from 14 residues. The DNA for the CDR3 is TGTGCCAGCAGCTCGGGACAGGTCCAAGAGACCCAGTACTTC. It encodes CASSSGQVQETQYF.

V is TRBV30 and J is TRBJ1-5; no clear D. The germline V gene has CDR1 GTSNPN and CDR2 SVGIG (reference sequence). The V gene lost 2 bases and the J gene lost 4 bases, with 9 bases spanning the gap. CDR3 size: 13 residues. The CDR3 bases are TGTGCCTGGAGTCCCCAGGCTAATCAGCCCCAGCATTTT. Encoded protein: CAWSPQANQPQHF.

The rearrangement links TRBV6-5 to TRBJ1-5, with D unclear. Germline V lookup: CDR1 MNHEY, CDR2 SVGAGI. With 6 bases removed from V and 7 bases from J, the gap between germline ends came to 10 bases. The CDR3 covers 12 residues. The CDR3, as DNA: TGTGCCAGCAGGAGTGGATACCAGCCCCAGCATTTT. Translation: CASRSGYQPQHF.

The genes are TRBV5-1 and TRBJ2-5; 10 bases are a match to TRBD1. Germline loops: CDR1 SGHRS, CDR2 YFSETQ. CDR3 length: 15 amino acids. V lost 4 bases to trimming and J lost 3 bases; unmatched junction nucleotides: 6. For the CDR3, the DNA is TGCGCCAGCAGCGTGACCGGGACAGGGGAAGAGACCCAGTACTTC. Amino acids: CASSVTGTGEETQYF. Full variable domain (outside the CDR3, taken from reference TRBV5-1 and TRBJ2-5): KAGVTQTPRYLIKTRGQQVTLSCSPISGHRSVSWYQQTPGQGLQFLFEYFSETQRNKGNFPGRFSGRQFSNSRSEMNVSTLELGDSALYLCASSVTGTGEETQYFGPGTRLLVL.

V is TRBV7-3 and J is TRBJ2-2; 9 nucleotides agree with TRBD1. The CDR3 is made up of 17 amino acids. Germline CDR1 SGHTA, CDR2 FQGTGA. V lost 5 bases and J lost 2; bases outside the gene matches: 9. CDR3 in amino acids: CASSPPGQGTNTGELFF. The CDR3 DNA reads TGTGCCAGCAGCCCGCCGGGACAGGGAACAAACACCGGGGAGCTGTTTTTT.

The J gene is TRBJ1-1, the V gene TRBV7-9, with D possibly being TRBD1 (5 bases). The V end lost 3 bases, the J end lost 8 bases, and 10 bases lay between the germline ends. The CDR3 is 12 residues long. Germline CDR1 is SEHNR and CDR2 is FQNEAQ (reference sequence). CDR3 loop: CASSFPDREAFF. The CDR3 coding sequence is TGTGCCAGCAGCTTTCCCGACAGAGAAGCTTTCTTT. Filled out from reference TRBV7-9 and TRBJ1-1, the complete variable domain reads DTGVSQNPRHKITKRGQNVTFRCDPISEHNRLYWYRQTLGQGPEFLTYFQNEAQLEKSRLLSDRFSAERPKGSFSTLEIQRTEQGDSAMYLCASSFPDREAFFGQGTRLTVV.

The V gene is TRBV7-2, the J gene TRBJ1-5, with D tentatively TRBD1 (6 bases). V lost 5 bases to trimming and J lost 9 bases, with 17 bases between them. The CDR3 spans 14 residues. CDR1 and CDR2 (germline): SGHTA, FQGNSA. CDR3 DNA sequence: TGTGCCAGCAGCGCAGGACAGTCCGCCGGGCCCCAGCATTTT. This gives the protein CASSAGQSAGPQHF.

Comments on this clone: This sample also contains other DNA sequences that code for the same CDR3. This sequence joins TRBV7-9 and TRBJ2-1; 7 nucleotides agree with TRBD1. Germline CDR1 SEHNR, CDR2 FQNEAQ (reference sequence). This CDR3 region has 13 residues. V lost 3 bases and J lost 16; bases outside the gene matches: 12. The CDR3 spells CASSLKVTGVQFF. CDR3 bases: TGTGCCAGCAGCTTGAAAGTTACAGGGGTTCAATTCTTC.

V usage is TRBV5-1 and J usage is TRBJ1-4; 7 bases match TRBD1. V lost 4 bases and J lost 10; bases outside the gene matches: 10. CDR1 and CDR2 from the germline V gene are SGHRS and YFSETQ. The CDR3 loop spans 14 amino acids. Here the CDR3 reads CASSGEGGWRKLFF. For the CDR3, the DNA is TGCGCCAGCAGCGGCGAAGGGGGCTGGCGAAAACTGTTTTTT.

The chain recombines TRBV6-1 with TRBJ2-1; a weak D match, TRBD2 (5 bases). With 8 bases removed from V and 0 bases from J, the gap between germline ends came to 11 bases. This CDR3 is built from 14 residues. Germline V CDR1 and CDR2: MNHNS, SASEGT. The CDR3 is CASREEISYNEQFF. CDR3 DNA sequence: TGTGCCAGCCGGGAAGAGATCTCCTACAATGAGCAGTTCTTC.

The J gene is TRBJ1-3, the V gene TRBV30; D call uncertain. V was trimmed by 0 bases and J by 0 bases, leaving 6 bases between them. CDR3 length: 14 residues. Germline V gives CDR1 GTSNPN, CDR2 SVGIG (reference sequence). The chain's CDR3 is CAWSVQISGNTIYF. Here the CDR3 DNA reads TGTGCCTGGAGTGTCCAAATCTCTGGAAACACCATATATTTT.

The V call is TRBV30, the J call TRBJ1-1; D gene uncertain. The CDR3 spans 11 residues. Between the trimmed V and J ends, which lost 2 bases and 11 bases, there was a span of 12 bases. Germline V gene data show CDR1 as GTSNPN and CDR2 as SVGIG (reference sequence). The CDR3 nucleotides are TGTGCCTGGAGTAGGACCCGTTCGGCTTTCTTT. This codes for CAWSRTRSAFF. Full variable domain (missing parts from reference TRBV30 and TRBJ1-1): SQTIHQWPATLVQPVGSPLSLECTVEGTSNPNLYWYRQAAGRGLQLLFYSVGIGQISSEVPQNLSASRPQDRQFILSSKKLLLSDSGFYLCAWSRTRSAFFGQGTRLTVV.

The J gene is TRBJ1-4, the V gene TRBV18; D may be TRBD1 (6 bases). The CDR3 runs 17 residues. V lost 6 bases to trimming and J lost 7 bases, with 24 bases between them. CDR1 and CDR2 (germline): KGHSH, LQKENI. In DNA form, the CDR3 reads TGTGCCAGCTCGCCCCAAGGCGGACAGTCGGGGGGTGAAAAACTGTTTTTT. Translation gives CASSPQGGQSGGEKLFF.

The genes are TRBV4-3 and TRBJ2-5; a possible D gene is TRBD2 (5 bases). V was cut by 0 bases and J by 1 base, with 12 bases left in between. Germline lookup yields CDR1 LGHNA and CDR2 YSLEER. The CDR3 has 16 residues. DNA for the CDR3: TGCGCCAGCAGCCAAGATGTGGGCCGGGGCCAAGAGACCCAGTACTTC. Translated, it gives CASSQDVGRGQETQYF.

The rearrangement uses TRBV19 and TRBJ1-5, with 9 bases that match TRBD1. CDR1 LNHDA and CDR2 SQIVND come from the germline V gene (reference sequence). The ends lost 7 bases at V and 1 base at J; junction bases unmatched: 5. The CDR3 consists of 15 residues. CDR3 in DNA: TGTGCCAGTACCAGGGACAGGGTGAGCAATCAGCCCCAGCATTTT. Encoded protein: CASTRDRVSNQPQHF.

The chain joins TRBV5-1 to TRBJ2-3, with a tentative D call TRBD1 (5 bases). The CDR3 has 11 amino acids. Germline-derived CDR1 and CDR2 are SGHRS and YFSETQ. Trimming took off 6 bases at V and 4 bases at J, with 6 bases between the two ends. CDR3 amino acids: CASKGSDTQYF. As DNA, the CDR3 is TGCGCCAGCAAGGGGTCAGATACGCAGTATTTT.

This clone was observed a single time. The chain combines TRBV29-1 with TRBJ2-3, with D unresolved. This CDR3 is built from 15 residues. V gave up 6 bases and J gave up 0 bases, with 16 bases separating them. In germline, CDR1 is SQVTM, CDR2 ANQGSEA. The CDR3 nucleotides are TGCAGCGTCTTGGGGTACAGCGAGAGCACAGATACGCAGTATTTT. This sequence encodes CSVLGYSESTDTQYF.

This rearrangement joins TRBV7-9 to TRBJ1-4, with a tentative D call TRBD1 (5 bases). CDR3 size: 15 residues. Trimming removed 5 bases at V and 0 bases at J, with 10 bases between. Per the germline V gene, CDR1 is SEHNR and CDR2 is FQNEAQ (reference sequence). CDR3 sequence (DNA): TGTGCCAGCAGCCCAGACAGAGCAACTAATGAAAAACTGTTTTTT. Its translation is CASSPDRATNEKLFF. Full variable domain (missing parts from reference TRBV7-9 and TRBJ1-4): DTGVSQNPRHKITKRGQNVTFRCDPISEHNRLYWYRQTLGQGPEFLTYFQNEAQLEKSRLLSDRFSAERPKGSFSTLEIQRTEQGDSAMYLCASSPDRATNEKLFFGSGTQLSVL.

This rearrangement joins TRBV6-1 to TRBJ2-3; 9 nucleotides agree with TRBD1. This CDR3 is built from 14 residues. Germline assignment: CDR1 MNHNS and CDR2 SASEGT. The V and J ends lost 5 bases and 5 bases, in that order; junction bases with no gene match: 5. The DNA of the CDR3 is TGTGCCAGCAGTTCGGGACAGGGTATAGATACGCAGTATTTT. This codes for CASSSGQGIDTQYF.

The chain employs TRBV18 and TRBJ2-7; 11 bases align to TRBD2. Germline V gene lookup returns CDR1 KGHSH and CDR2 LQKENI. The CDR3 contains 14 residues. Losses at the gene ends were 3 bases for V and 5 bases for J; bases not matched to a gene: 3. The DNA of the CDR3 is TGTGCCAGCTCACCTTTAGCGGGAGGGGACGAGCAGTACTTC. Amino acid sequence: CASSPLAGGDEQYF.

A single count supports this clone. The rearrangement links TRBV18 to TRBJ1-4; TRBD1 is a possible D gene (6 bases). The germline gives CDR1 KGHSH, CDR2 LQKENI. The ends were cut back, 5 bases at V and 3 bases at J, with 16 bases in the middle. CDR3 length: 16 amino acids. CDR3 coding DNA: TGTGCCAGCTCAGCACGATCAACAGGGTCTAATGAAAAACTGTTTTTT. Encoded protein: CASSARSTGSNEKLFF.

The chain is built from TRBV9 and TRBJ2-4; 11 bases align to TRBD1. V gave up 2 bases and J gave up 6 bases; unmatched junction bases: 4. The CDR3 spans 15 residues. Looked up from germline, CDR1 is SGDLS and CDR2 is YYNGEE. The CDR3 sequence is CASSVGQGDVNIQYF. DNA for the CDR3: TGTGCCAGCAGCGTGGGACAGGGGGATGTAAACATTCAGTACTTC.

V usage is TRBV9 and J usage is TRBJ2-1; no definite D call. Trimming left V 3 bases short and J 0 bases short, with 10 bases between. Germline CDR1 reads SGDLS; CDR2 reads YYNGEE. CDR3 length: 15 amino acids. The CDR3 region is CASSAYGSSYNEQFF. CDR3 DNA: TGTGCCAGCAGCGCCTACGGGTCCTCCTACAATGAGCAGTTCTTC.

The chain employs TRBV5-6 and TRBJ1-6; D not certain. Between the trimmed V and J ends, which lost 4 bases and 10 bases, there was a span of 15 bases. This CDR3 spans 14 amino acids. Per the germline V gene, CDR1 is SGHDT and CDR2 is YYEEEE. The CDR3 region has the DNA TGTGCCAGCAGCCTCACAAGAGAGTGGTCACCCCTCCACTTT. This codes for CASSLTREWSPLHF.

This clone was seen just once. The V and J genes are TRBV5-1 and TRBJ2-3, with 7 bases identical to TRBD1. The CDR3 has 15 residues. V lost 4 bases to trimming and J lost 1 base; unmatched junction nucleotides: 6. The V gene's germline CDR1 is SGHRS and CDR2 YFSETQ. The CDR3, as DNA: TGCGCCAGCAGCCAACAGGGGCTGGGCACAGATACGCAGTATTTT. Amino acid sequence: CASSQQGLGTDTQYF.